The 25 T cell receptor beta chains in this list originate from one sample, sequenced in a study of blood T cell repertoires in COVID-19. Sequencing was performed with immunoSEQ multiplex PCR; in TCRdb, only in-frame clones are kept and a portion is missing. This table holds about 62,000 clones, around 89% found once. The sequenced sample was peripheral blood. These receptors were collected from a woman aged 55-75 years with COVID-19, enrolled during active disease.

V usage is TRBV28 and J usage is TRBJ2-7, with D maybe TRBD2 (5 bases). V was cut by 6 bases and J by 6 bases, with 21 bases left in between. The CDR3 runs to 15 residues. From germline, CDR1 is MDHEN and CDR2 SYDVKM. The CDR3 spells CASRGAASGDLEQYF. CDR3 in DNA: TGTGCCAGCAGGGGTGCGGCAAGCGGAGATCTCGAGCAGTACTTC.

This clone was found a few times. This chain uses TRBV9 with TRBJ2-1; TRBD2 matches at 9 bases. The CDR3 spans 16 residues. After removal of 0 bases from V and 7 bases from J, the junction contained 8 bases not matched to a gene. The germline V gene has CDR1 SGDLS and CDR2 YYNGEE. CDR3 protein: CASSVGLAEFLNEQFF. The CDR3 bases are TGTGCCAGCAGCGTAGGACTAGCGGAGTTTTTAAATGAGCAGTTCTTC.

V usage is TRBV6-2 or TRBV6-3 and J usage is TRBJ1-5; TRBD1 matches 7 bases. This CDR3 spans 15 amino acids. V lost 5 bases and J lost 2; bases outside the gene matches: 6. CDR1 MNHEY and CDR2 SVGEGT come from the germline V gene. The CDR3 loop is CASSPGGEGNQPQHF. The DNA of the CDR3 is TGTGCCAGCAGTCCAGGGGGAGAGGGCAATCAGCCCCAGCATTTT.

This chain joins TRBV7-3 and TRBJ2-2; D might be TRBD2 (6 bases). Germline V gene data show CDR1 as SGHTA and CDR2 as FQGTGA. The CDR3 has 16 amino acids. V was shortened by 1 base and J by 7 bases, with 16 bases between the two germline ends. The CDR3 is CASSLMGGVMIGELFF. CDR3 sequence (DNA): TGTGCCAGCAGCTTAATGGGGGGAGTGATGATCGGGGAGCTGTTTTTT.

The CDR3 region has the DNA TGTGCCATCAGTGCCGGGACACCCTTGGGTAAAGAGACCCAGTACTTC. It translates to CAISAGTPLGKETQYF. The chain uses TRBV10-3 and TRBJ2-5; D perhaps matches TRBD1 (6 bases). There are 16 residues in the CDR3. V was shortened by 4 bases and J by 3 bases, with 18 bases between the two germline ends. The V gene's germline CDR1 is ENHRY and CDR2 SYGVKD.

This clone appeared once. J is TRBJ2-7 and V is TRBV7-8, with TRBD1 matching 7 bases. The length of the CDR3 is 15 residues. Trimming cost V 3 bases and J 3 bases; bases outside gene matches: 8. Germline V gene lookup returns CDR1 SGHVS and CDR2 FQNEAQ. CDR3 DNA sequence: TGTGCCAGCAGCTTGGGGAACACAGGGGACTACGAGCAGTACTTC. Its protein product is CASSLGNTGDYEQYF.

The count of this clone is one. The chain combines TRBV14 with TRBJ2-1; 10 nucleotides agree with TRBD1. V lost 8 bases and J lost 2; bases outside the gene matches: 0. The germline V gene has CDR1 SGHDN and CDR2 FVKESK. CDR3 length: 13 residues. The CDR3 bases are TGTGCCAGCGGGACAGGGGCCTACAATGAGCAGTTCTTC. Residues: CASGTGAYNEQFF.

This chain joins TRBV6-2 or TRBV6-3 and TRBJ2-3; a weak D match, TRBD2 (5 bases). With 5 bases removed from V and 5 bases from J, the gap between germline ends came to 20 bases. Germline V lookup: CDR1 MNHEY, CDR2 SVGEGT. This CDR3 contains 16 residues. This CDR3 reads CASSTYGRTAGDTQYF. DNA of the CDR3: TGTGCCAGCAGTACCTACGGGCGGACCGCGGGAGATACGCAGTATTTT.

The chain recombines TRBV29-1 with TRBJ2-1, with 10 bases that match TRBD1. The germline V gene has CDR1 SQVTM and CDR2 ANQGSEA. V gave up 0 bases and J gave up 4 bases; unmatched junction bases: 6. This CDR3 comprises 16 residues. The DNA of the CDR3 is TGCAGCGTTGAAGATCCGGGACAGGGGCTGTACAATGAGCAGTTCTTC. It translates to CSVEDPGQGLYNEQFF.

The V and J genes are TRBV5-8 and TRBJ2-7; D ambiguous. The germline V gene has CDR1 SGHTS and CDR2 YDEGEE. The ends were cut back, 4 bases at V and 6 bases at J, with 11 bases in the middle. The CDR3 loop spans 12 amino acids. This CDR3 is CASSPSSREQYF. The CDR3 nucleotides read TGTGCCAGCAGCCCCAGTTCCCGCGAGCAGTACTTC.

The genes are TRBV2 and TRBJ1-2; TRBD1 agrees at 7 bases. Germline CDR1 SNHLY, CDR2 FYNNEI. V shed 5 bases, J shed 4 bases, and the junction held 7 bases outside the gene matches. This CDR3 region has 14 residues. CDR3 nucleotides: TGTGCCAGCAGTATCCAGGGGGACCCCTATGGCTACACCTTC. As protein: CASSIQGDPYGYTF.

The chain uses TRBV9 and TRBJ2-1, with unresolved D. Trimming stripped 4 bases from V and 0 bases from J, with 5 bases between. CDR3 length equals 13 residues. From germline, CDR1 is SGDLS and CDR2 YYNGEE. CDR3 amino acids: CASSPSSYNEQFF. Here the CDR3 DNA reads TGTGCCAGCAGCCCTAGCTCCTACAATGAGCAGTTCTTC.

The chain has TRBV7-9 and TRBJ1-1; 7 bases match TRBD1. The J segment lost 0 bases and the V segment lost 7 bases, leaving 5 bases of the junction unmatched. The germline CDR1 and CDR2 sequences are SEHNR and FQNEAQ (reference sequence). This CDR3 is 14 amino acids long. In nucleotides, the CDR3 is TGTGCCAGCACCCCGACAGGGATGAACACTGAAGCTTTCTTT. Translating it yields CASTPTGMNTEAFF.

This chain joins TRBV4-3 and TRBJ2-6; 7 bases agree with TRBD1. The junction had 3 bases not matched to a gene; V was cut back by 5 bases and J by 2 bases. This CDR3 is 15 amino acids long. Looked up from germline, CDR1 is LGHNA and CDR2 is YSLEER. The chain's CDR3 is CASSLDRAGANVLTF. CDR3 in DNA: TGCGCCAGCAGCTTAGACAGGGCTGGGGCCAACGTCCTGACTTTC.

The count of this clone is one. The chain couples TRBV2 to TRBJ2-6; 9 nucleotides align to TRBD1. Germline V CDR1 and CDR2: SNHLY, FYNNEI. The length of the CDR3 is 17 residues. V shed 6 bases, J shed 1 base, and the junction held 7 bases outside the gene matches. Here the CDR3 reads CASRTGTGRSGANVLTF. DNA for the CDR3: TGTGCCAGCAGAACCGGGACAGGGCGGTCTGGGGCCAACGTCCTGACTTTC.

The chain is built from TRBV27 and TRBJ2-1, with 7 bases fitting TRBD2. J gave up 6 bases and V 6 bases, and 8 bases lay outside the gene matches. Per the germline V gene, CDR1 is MNHEY and CDR2 is SMNVEV (reference sequence). The CDR3 totals 14 residues. CDR3 bases: TGTGCCAGCAGATGGGGGAGGGCAGTCAATGAGCAGTTCTTC. Translated, it gives CASRWGRAVNEQFF.

This chain connects TRBV14 to TRBJ2-6; D is undetermined. The CDR3 loop spans 14 amino acids. CDR1 and CDR2 (germline): SGHDN, FVKESK. V was cut by 1 base and J by 2 bases, with 3 bases left in between. This CDR3 is CASSQVAGANVLTF. The CDR3 DNA sequence: TGTGCCAGCAGCCAAGTCGCTGGGGCCAACGTCCTGACTTTC.

The CDR3 loop reads CASSPRQGNNSPLHF. The CDR3, as DNA: TGCGCCAGCAGCCCAAGACAGGGGAATAATTCACCCCTCCACTTT. The rearrangement joins TRBV4-3 to TRBJ1-6; 8 nucleotides align to TRBD1. CDR1 is LGHNA and CDR2 is YSLEER in the germline V gene. J was trimmed by 5 bases and V by 4 bases; bases with no gene match: 4. CDR3 length: 15 amino acids.

The CDR3 DNA is TGTGCCAGCAGCTTAACAGGACAGGGCTATCAGCCCCAGCATTTT. Translation: CASSLTGQGYQPQHF. This chain uses TRBV7-2 with TRBJ1-5, with TRBD1 matching 8 bases. V shed 2 bases and J 5 bases; nucleotides not matched to a gene: 5. This CDR3 has 15 residues. In germline, CDR1 is SGHTA, CDR2 FQGNSA.

The chain recombines TRBV9 with TRBJ1-1, with 9 bases identical to TRBD1. Germline V gives CDR1 SGDLS, CDR2 YYNGEE. Germline trimming cut 6 bases from V and 10 bases from J; bases unmatched to any gene: 16. CDR3 length: 15 amino acids. The CDR3 sequence is CASTPRGQGNFGAFF. As DNA, the CDR3 is TGTGCCAGCACCCCCCGGGGACAGGGTAATTTCGGAGCTTTCTTT.

The chain recombines TRBV6-4 with TRBJ2-3; 10 nucleotides agree with TRBD2. After removal of 3 bases from V and 4 bases from J, the junction contained 16 bases not matched to a gene. Per the germline V gene, CDR1 is MRHNA and CDR2 is SNTAGT. The CDR3 is 19 residues long. CDR3 nucleotides: TGTGCCAGCAGTGAAGTTGCCGTGGCTAGCGGGAGTAGCGCAGATACGCAGTATTTT. Encoded protein: CASSEVAVASGSSADTQYF.

The rearrangement joins TRBV6-5 to TRBJ1-2; a possible D gene is TRBD1 (6 bases). CDR1 MNHEY and CDR2 SVGAGI come from the germline V gene. CDR3 length: 14 residues. V was clipped by 6 bases and J by 2 bases, with 13 bases between them. The CDR3 sequence: CASRGDTSNYGYTF. CDR3 DNA sequence: TGTGCCAGCAGAGGGGACACGAGCAACTATGGCTACACCTTC.

The chain couples TRBV4-1 to TRBJ2-1; 8 bases map to TRBD1. CDR3 size: 18 residues. V gave up 4 bases and J gave up 8 bases; unmatched junction bases: 19. Germline CDR1 is MGHRA and CDR2 is YSYEKL. The CDR3, as DNA: TGCGCCAGCAGCCCAGGGGGCCGGGCCCGCTCCGCCCGCTATGAGCAGTTCTTC. Its protein product is CASSPGGRARSARYEQFF.

The gene calls are TRBV6-2 or TRBV6-3 and TRBJ1-1, with a weak D call TRBD1 (6 bases). Trimming took off 4 bases at V and 4 bases at J, with 16 bases between the two ends. The CDR3 length is 15 residues. Per germline, CDR1 MNHEY and CDR2 SVGEGT. CDR3 DNA sequence: TGTGCCAGCAGTTGGGGGCCACAGGCAGGCACTGAAGCTTTCTTT. Its translation: CASSWGPQAGTEAFF.

The chain recombines TRBV14 with TRBJ2-3, with 9 bases fitting TRBD2. CDR3 length: 17 amino acids. J gave up 0 bases and V 0 bases, and 4 bases lay outside the gene matches. Germline V lookup: CDR1 SGHDN, CDR2 FVKESK. CDR3 amino acids: CASSQDLTSGSTDTQYF. The DNA for the CDR3 is TGTGCCAGCAGCCAAGATCTAACTAGCGGGAGCACAGATACGCAGTATTTT.